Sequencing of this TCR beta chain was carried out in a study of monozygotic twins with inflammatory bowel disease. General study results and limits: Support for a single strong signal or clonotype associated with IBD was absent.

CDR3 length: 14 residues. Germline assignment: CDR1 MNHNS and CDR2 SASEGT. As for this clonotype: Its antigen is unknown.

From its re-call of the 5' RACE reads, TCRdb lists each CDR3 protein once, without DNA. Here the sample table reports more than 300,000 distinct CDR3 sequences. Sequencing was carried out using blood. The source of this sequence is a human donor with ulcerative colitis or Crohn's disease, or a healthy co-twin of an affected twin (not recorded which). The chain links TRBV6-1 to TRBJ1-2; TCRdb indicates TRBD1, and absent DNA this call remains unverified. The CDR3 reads CASSPGTGNFGYTF.